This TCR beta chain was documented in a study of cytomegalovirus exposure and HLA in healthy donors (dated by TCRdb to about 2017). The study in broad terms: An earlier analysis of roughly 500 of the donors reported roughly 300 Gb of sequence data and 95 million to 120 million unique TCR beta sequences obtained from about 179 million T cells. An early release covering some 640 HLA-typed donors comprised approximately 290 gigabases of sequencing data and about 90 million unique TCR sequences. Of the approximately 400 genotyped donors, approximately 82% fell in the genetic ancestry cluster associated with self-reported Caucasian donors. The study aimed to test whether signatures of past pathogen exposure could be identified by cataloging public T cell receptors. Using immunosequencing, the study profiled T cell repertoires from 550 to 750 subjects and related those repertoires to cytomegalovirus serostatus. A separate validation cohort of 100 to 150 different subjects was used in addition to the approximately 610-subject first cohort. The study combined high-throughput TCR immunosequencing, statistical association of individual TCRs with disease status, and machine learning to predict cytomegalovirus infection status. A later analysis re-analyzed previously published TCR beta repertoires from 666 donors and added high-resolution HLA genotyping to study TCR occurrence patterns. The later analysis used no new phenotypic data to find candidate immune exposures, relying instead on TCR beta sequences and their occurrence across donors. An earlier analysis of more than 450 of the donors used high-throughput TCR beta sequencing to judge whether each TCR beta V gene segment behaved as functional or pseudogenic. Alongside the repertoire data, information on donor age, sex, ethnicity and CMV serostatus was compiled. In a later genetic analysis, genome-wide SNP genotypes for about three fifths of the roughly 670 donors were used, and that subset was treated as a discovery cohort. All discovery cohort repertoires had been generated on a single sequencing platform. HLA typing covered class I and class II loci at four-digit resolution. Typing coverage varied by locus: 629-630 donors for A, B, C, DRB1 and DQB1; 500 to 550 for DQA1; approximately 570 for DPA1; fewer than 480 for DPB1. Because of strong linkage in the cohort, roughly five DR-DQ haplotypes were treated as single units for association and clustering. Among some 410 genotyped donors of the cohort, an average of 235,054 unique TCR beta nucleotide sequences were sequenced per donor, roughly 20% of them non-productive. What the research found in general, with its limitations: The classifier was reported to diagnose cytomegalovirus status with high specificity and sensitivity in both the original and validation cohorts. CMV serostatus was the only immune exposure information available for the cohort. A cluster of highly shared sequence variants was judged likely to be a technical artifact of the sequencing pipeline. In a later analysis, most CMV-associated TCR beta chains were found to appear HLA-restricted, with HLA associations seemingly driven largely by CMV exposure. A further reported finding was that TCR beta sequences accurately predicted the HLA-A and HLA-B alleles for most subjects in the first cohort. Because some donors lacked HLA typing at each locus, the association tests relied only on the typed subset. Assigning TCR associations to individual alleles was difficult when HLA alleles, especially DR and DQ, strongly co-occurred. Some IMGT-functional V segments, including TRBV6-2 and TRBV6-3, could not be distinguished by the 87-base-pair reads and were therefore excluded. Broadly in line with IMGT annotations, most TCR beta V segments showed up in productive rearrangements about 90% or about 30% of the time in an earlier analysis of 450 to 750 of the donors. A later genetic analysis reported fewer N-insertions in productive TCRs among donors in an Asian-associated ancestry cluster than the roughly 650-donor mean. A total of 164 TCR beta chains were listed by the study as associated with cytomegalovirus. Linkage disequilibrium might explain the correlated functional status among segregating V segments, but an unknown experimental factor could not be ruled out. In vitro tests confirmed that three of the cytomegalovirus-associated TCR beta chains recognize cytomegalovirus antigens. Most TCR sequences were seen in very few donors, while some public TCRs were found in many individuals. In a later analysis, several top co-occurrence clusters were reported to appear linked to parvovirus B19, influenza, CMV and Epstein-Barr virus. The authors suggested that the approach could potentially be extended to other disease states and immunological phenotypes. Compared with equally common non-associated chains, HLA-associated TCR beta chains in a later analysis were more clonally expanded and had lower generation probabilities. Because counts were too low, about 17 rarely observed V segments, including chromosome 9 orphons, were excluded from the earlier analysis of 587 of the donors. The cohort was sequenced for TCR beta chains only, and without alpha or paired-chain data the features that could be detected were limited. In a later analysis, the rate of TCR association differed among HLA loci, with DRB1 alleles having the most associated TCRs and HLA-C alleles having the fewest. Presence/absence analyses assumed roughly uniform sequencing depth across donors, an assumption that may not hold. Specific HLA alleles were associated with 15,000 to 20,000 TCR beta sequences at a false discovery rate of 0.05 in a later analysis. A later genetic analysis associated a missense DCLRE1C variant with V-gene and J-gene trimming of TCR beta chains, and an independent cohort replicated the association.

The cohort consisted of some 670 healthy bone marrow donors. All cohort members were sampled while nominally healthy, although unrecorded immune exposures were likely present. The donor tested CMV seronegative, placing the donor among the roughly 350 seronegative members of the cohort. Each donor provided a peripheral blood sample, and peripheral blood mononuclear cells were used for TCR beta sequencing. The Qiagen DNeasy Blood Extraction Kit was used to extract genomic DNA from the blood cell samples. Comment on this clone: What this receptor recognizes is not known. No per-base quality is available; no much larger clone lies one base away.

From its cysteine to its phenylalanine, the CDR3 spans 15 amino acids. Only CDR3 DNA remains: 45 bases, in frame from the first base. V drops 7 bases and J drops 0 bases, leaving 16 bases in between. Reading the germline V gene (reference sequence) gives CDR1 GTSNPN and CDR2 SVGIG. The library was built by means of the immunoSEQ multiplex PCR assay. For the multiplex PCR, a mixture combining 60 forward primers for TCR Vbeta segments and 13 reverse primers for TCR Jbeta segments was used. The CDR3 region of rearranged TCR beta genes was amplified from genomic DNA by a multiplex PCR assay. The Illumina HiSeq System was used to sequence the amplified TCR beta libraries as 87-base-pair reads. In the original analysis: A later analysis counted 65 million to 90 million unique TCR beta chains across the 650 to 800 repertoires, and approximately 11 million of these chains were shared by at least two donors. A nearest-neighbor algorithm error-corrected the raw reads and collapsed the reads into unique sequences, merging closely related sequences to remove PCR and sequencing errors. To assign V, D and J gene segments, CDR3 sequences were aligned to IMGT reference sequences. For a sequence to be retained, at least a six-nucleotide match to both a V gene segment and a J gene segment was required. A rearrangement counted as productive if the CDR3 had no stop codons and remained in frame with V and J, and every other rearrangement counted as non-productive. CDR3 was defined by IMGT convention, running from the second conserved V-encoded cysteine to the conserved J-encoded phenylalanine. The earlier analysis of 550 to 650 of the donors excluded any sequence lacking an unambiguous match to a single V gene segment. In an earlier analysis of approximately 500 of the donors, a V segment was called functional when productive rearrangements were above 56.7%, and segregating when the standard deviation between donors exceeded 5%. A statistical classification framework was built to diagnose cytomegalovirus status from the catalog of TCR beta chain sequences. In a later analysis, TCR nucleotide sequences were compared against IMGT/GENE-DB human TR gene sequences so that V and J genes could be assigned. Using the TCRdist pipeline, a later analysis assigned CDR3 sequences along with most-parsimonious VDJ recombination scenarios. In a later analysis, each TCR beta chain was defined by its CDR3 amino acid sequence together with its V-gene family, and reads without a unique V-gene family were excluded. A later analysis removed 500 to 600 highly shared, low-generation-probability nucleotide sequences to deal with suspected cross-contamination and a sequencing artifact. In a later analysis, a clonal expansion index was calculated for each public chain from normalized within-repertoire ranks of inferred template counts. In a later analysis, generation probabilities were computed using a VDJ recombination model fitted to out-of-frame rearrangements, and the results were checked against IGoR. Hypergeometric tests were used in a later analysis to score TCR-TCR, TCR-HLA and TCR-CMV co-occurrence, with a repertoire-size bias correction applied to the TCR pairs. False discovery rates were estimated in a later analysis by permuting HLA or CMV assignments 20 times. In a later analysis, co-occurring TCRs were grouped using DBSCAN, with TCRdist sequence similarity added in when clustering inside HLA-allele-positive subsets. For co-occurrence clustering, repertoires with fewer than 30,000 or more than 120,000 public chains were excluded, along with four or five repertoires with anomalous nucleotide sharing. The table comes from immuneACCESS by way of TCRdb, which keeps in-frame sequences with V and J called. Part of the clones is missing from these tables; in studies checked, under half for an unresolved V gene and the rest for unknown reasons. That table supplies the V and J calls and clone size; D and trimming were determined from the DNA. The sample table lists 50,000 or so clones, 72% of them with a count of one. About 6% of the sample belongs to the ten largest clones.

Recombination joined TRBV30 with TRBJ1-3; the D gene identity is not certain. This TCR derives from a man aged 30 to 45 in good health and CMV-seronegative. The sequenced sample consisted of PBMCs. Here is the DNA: TGTGCCTCTCAGTCCGGGTCGCTCTCTGGAAACACCATATATTTT. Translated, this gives CASQSGSLSGNTIYF.